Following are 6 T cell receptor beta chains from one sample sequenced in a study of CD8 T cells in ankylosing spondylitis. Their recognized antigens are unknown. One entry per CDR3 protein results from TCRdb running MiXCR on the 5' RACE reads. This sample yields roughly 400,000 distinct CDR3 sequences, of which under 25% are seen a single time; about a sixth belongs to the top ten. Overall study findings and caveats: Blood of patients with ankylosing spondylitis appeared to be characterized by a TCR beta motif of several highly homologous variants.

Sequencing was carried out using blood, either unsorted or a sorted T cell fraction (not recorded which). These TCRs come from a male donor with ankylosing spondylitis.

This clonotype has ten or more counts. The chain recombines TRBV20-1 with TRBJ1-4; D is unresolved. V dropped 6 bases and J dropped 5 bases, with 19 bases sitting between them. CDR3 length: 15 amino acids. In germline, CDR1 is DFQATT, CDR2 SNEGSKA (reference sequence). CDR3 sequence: CSATPGRIPNEKLFF. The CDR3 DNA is TGCAGTGCGACCCCCGGACGGATTCCGAATGAAAAACTGTTTTTT.

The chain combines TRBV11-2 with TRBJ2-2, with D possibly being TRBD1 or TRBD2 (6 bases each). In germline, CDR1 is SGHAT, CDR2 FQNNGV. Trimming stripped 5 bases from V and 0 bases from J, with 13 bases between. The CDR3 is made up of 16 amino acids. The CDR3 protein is CASSPRGATNTGELFF. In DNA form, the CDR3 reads TGTGCCAGCAGCCCAAGGGGGGCTACGAACACCGGGGAGCTGTTTTTT.

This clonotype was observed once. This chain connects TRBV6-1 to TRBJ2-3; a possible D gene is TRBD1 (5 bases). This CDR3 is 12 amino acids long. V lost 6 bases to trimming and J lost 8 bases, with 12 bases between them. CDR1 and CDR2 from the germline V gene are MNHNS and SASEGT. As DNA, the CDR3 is TGTGCCAGCAGGGACATCGCTGGTACGCAGTATTTT. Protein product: CASRDIAGTQYF.

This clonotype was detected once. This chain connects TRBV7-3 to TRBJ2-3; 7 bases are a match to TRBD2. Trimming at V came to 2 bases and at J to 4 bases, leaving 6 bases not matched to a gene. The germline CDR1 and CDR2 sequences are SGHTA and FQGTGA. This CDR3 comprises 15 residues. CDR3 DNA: TGTGCCAGCAGCTTATCCGGACTAGGTGCAGATACGCAGTATTTT. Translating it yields CASSLSGLGADTQYF.

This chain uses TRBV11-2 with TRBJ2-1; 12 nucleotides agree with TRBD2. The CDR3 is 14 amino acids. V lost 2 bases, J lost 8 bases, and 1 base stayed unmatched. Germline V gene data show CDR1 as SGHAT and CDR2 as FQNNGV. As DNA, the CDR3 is TGTGCCAGCAGCTTACTAGCGGGAGGGGATGAGCAGTTCTTC. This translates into CASSLLAGGDEQFF.

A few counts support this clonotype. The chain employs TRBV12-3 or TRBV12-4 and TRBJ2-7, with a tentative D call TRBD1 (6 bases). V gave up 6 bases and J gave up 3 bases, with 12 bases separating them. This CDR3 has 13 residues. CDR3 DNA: TGTGCCAGCAGGTCAGGGGTTAACTACGAGCAGTACTTC. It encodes CASRSGVNYEQYF.